The 10 T cell receptor beta chains reported below all come from one sample, sequenced in a study of blood T cell repertoires in COVID-19. The assay was immunoSEQ multiplex PCR, and TCRdb's table has in-frame clones only and misses some. The sample consists of roughly 200,000 clones, approximately 80% of them appearing once. The sequenced sample consisted of peripheral blood. These receptors were collected from a woman between 45 and 60 years old with active or convalescent COVID-19.

The rearrangement joins TRBV9 to TRBJ1-3, with D unresolved. Trimming pared 0 bases from V and 0 bases from J, leaving 10 bases between. Germline V gives CDR1 SGDLS, CDR2 YYNGEE. The CDR3 is 16 residues long. The chain's CDR3 is CASSVAYGASGNTIYF. The CDR3 coding sequence is TGTGCCAGCAGCGTAGCCTACGGTGCCTCTGGAAACACCATATATTTT.

The chain carries TRBV30 and TRBJ1-6; D gene unclear. With 6 bases removed from V and 7 bases from J, the gap between germline ends came to 10 bases. The CDR3 consists of 12 residues. Germline V gene data show CDR1 as GTSNPN and CDR2 as SVGIG (reference sequence). The DNA for the CDR3 is TGTGCCTGCCAGTCGCCCAATTCACCCCTCCACTTT. It specifies CACQSPNSPLHF. Supplemented by reference TRBV30 and TRBJ1-6, the full variable domain reads SQTIHQWPATLVQPVGSPLSLECTVEGTSNPNLYWYRQAAGRGLQLLFYSVGIGQISSEVPQNLSASRPQDRQFILSSKKLLLSDSGFYLCACQSPNSPLHFGNGTRLTVT.

The rearrangement uses TRBV9 and TRBJ2-3, with D perhaps matching TRBD2 (5 bases). Germline CDR1 is SGDLS and CDR2 is YYNGEE. The CDR3 has 17 amino acids. The V end was cut by 4 bases, the J end by 0 bases, with 18 bases between. The CDR3 sequence: CASSLHRTPSSTDTQYF. Here the CDR3 DNA reads TGTGCCAGCAGCCTTCATAGGACTCCCTCTAGCACAGATACGCAGTATTTT.

This clone was observed a few times. The chain recombines TRBV19 with TRBJ2-2; TRBD2 agrees at 8 bases. The V gene's germline CDR1 is LNHDA and CDR2 SQIVND (reference sequence). This CDR3 spans 19 amino acids. Trimming at V came to 0 bases and at J to 2 bases, leaving 11 bases not matched to a gene. CDR3 residues: CASSIDLLRLAPNTGELFF. Here the CDR3 DNA reads TGTGCCAGTAGTATAGATCTCCTCCGACTAGCGCCCAACACCGGGGAGCTGTTTTTT.

The chain links TRBV29-1 to TRBJ2-1, with TRBD2 matching 7 bases. Trimming took 1 base from V and 2 from J; bases not matched to a gene: 2. There are 14 residues in the CDR3. The germline CDR1 and CDR2 sequences are SQVTM and ANQGSEA. For the CDR3, the DNA is TGCAGCGTTGAAGCGGGAGGTCCCTACAATGAGCAGTTCTTC. Residues: CSVEAGGPYNEQFF.

The chain couples TRBV2 to TRBJ1-5, with 9 bases that match TRBD1. The CDR3 totals 14 residues. The ends lost 5 bases at V and 7 bases at J; junction bases unmatched: 6. From germline, CDR1 is SNHLY and CDR2 FYNNEI. The CDR3 DNA follows: TGTGCCAGCAGTCGACAGGGGGTAGGCCAGCCCCAGCATTTT. Its translation: CASSRQGVGQPQHF.

The count of this clone is one. The chain combines TRBV11-2 with TRBJ2-3; a weak D match, TRBD2 (5 bases). Germline CDR1 and CDR2: SGHAT and FQNNGV. Trimming took 4 bases from V and 2 from J, leaving 16 bases between them. This CDR3 is built from 16 residues. DNA of the CDR3: TGTGCCAGCAGCTCTCACGTGACTACGAACACAGATACGCAGTATTTT. This codes for CASSSHVTTNTDTQYF.

The CDR3 loop reads CASSSRVGAGFTEAFF. Here the CDR3 DNA reads TGTGCCAGCAGTTCACGGGTGGGGGCAGGATTCACTGAAGCTTTCTTT. The genes are TRBV6-5 and TRBJ1-1, with D possibly TRBD1 on 6 matching bases. Deletions cut 4 bases from V and 4 bases from J, with 19 bases between. CDR3 length equals 16 residues. Germline V CDR1 and CDR2: MNHEY, SVGAGI.

The chain carries TRBV9 and TRBJ1-2; TRBD1 agrees at 8 bases. Germline values: CDR1 SGDLS, CDR2 YYNGEE. V lost 6 bases and J lost 8; bases outside the gene matches: 12. This CDR3 is built from 14 residues. The CDR3 region is CASTQVDREGGYTF. DNA of the CDR3: TGTGCCAGCACCCAGGTGGACAGGGAGGGCGGCTACACCTTC.

The chain recombines TRBV7-9 with TRBJ1-3, with TRBD1 as a possible D gene (6 bases). The CDR3 sequence is 14 residues long. With 11 bases removed from V and 0 bases from J, the gap between germline ends came to 14 bases. Germline V CDR1 and CDR2: SEHNR, FQNEAQ (reference sequence). CDR3: CASRTESSGNTIYF. The CDR3 DNA reads as TGTGCCTCAAGGACAGAGAGCTCTGGAAACACCATATATTTT. Variable domain in full (rest from reference TRBV7-9 and TRBJ1-3): DTGVSQNPRHKITKRGQNVTFRCDPISEHNRLYWYRQTLGQGPEFLTYFQNEAQLEKSRLLSDRFSAERPKGSFSTLEIQRTEQGDSAMYLCASRTESSGNTIYFGEGSWLTVV.